These 19 T cell receptor beta chains were sequenced from one sample in a study of T-cell memory formation after mild COVID-19. TCRdb reprocessed the 5' RACE reads with MiXCR, giving one entry per CDR3 protein. The data contain 250,000 or so distinct CDR3 sequences, 15% to 20% of them seen just once; the ten biggest clones take up 23%. Material: PBMCs or a T cell subset sorted from them (not recorded which). These receptors originate from a man aged 18 to 29 who had mild COVID-19 (a few samples of this study predate the infection). Cell type and time point are not known.

This clonotype showed up just a few times. The chain employs TRBV7-2 and TRBJ2-5; the D gene is possibly TRBD1 (6 bases). CDR1 is SGHTA and CDR2 is FQGNSA in the germline V gene. The CDR3 covers 14 residues. V lost 3 bases and J lost 5, with 13 bases in between. The CDR3 DNA reads as TGTGCCAGCAGCTTCCAGGGGACGGGGGAGACCCAGTACTTC. This encodes CASSFQGTGETQYF.

The V gene is TRBV6-5, the J gene TRBJ2-5; 8 bases fit TRBD1. J gave up 2 bases and V 2 bases, and 7 bases lay outside the gene matches. The CDR3 sequence is 16 residues long. The germline V gene encodes CDR1 MNHEY and CDR2 SVGAGI. The CDR3 DNA is TGTGCCAGCAGTTACACGGGGACAGGCTTACAAGAGACCCAGTACTTC. It encodes CASSYTGTGLQETQYF.

A few counts support this clonotype. The chain links TRBV12-3 or TRBV12-4 to TRBJ1-2, with D hard to call. CDR3 length equals 12 residues. The V end was cut by 3 bases, the J end by 8 bases, with 10 bases between. Here the CDR3 DNA reads TGTGCCAGCAGTTTGAGCCAGTCCGGCTACACCTTC. It encodes CASSLSQSGYTF.

V is TRBV6-1 and J is TRBJ2-2; perhaps TRBD2 as D (5 bases). Germline V gene lookup returns CDR1 MNHNS and CDR2 SASEGT. The CDR3 totals 14 residues. Between the trimmed V and J ends, which lost 7 bases and 0 bases, there was a span of 9 bases. The CDR3 DNA follows: TGTGCCAGCATCTCCGGGACGAACACCGGGGAGCTGTTTTTT. It encodes CASISGTNTGELFF.

The rearrangement joins TRBV6-6 to TRBJ2-7; D gene uncertain. V was shortened by 8 bases and J by 0 bases, with 11 bases between the two germline ends. Germline values: CDR1 MNHNY, CDR2 SVGAGI (reference sequence). The CDR3 runs to 13 residues. For the CDR3, the DNA is TGTGCCAGCGGGATCGGACCCTCCTACGAGCAGTACGTC. It translates to CASGIGPSYEQYV.

This clonotype has more than one count but fewer than ten. The V and J genes are TRBV5-6 and TRBJ1-6, with D possibly TRBD1 on 5 matching bases. CDR1 is SGHDT and CDR2 is YYEEEE in the germline V gene. The CDR3 loop spans 15 amino acids. Between the trimmed V and J ends, which lost 4 bases and 3 bases, there was a span of 11 bases. The CDR3 region is CASSPLQGYNSPLHF. The CDR3, as DNA: TGTGCCAGCAGCCCTCTCCAGGGCTATAATTCACCCCTCCACTTT.

Ten or more counts support this clonotype. This rearrangement joins TRBV28 to TRBJ1-5; D not certain. Germline values: CDR1 MDHEN, CDR2 SYDVKM. The CDR3 extends over 14 amino acids. Trimming cost V 6 bases and J 2 bases, with 11 bases left between them. CDR3 in amino acids: CASRRPEGNQPQHF. Here the CDR3 DNA reads TGTGCCAGCAGGCGACCAGAGGGCAATCAGCCCCAGCATTTT.

This clonotype was picked up many times. The rearrangement joins TRBV12-3 or TRBV12-4 to TRBJ2-7, with TRBD1 as a possible D gene (5 bases). V lost 7 bases and J 6 bases, leaving 13 bases between the germline ends. The CDR3 loop spans 12 amino acids. The CDR3 sequence is CASKQASPEQYF. DNA for the CDR3: TGTGCCAGCAAACAGGCTTCCCCCGAGCAGTACTTC.

V usage is TRBV28 and J usage is TRBJ2-1; D might be TRBD1 or TRBD2, each matching 5 bases. This CDR3 is 14 amino acids long. Looked up from germline, CDR1 is MDHEN and CDR2 is SYDVKM. The V end was cut by 6 bases, the J end by 7 bases, with 16 bases between. In nucleotides, the CDR3 is TGTGCCAGCAGCCCCCCAGGGACCTCTAATGAGCAGTTCTTC. It specifies CASSPPGTSNEQFF.

The chain joins TRBV11-2 to TRBJ1-2, with D perhaps TRBD1 (6 bases). CDR3 length equals 15 residues. The germline gives CDR1 SGHAT, CDR2 FQNNGV. Deletions cut 4 bases from V and 0 bases from J, with 12 bases between. The CDR3 loop is CASSWSGDSNYGYTF. The DNA of the CDR3 is TGTGCCAGCAGCTGGTCAGGGGATTCTAACTATGGCTACACCTTC.

This clonotype was recorded at least ten times. V is TRBV20-1 and J is TRBJ2-3; D remains unclear. Trimming cost V 2 bases and J 1 base, with 10 bases left between them. The V gene's germline CDR1 is DFQATT and CDR2 SNEGSKA (reference sequence). This CDR3 is built from 14 residues. The CDR3 coding sequence is TGCAGTGCTAGAATTGGGTGGGGCACAGATACGCAGTATTTT. Protein sequence: CSARIGWGTDTQYF.

This clonotype was counted only a few times. The J gene is TRBJ2-3, the V gene TRBV7-9; a possible D gene is TRBD1 (6 bases). Germline CDR1 SEHNR, CDR2 FQNEAQ (reference sequence). Trimming stripped 3 bases from V and 5 bases from J, with 12 bases between. The CDR3 runs to 14 residues. The CDR3 region is CASSFTGLGDTQYF. In DNA form, the CDR3 reads TGTGCCAGCAGCTTCACAGGGCTCGGAGATACGCAGTATTTT.

This clonotype was detected a few times. This chain uses TRBV5-1 with TRBJ1-3; D gene ambiguous. The CDR3 is 13 residues long. Germline CDR1 SGHRS, CDR2 YFSETQ. Trimming cost V 7 bases and J 4 bases, with 12 bases left between them. The CDR3 protein is CASPEGPGNTIYF. CDR3 bases: TGCGCCAGCCCCGAGGGTCCAGGAAACACCATATATTTT.

This clonotype has a handful of counts. The chain is built from TRBV12-3 or TRBV12-4 and TRBJ1-5; TRBD1 is a possible D gene (5 bases). Trimming cost V 5 bases and J 6 bases, with 14 bases left between them. The CDR3 consists of 14 residues. DNA of the CDR3: TGTGCCAGCAGTGCCCCGGGGGAGGGTCAGCCCCAGCATTTT. This encodes CASSAPGEGQPQHF.

Ten or more counts support this clonotype. The gene calls are TRBV7-2 and TRBJ1-1; the D is unclear. The CDR3 is 14 residues long. The V end lost 5 bases, the J end lost 10 bases, and 20 bases lay between the germline ends. Germline V lookup: CDR1 SGHTA, CDR2 FQGNSA. The CDR3 nucleotides read TGTGCCAGCAGCCCAGAACTGGGAACGATGAGAGCTTTCTTT. This gives the protein CASSPELGTMRAFF. The full variable domain, rest sourced from reference TRBV7-2 and TRBJ1-1, is GAGVSQSPSNKVTEKGKDVELRCDPISGHTALYWYRQSLGQGLEFLIYFQGNSAPDKSGLPSDRFSAERTGGSVSTLTIQRTQQEDSAVYLCASSPELGTMRAFFGQGTRLTVV.

This rearrangement joins TRBV6-6 to TRBJ1-1; D is unresolved. The CDR3 totals 11 residues. The V gene's germline CDR1 is MNHNY and CDR2 SVGAGI (reference sequence). V lost 6 bases to trimming and J lost 8 bases, with 10 bases between them. CDR3 residues: CASRVAREAFF. In nucleotides, the CDR3 is TGTGCCAGCAGGGTAGCAAGAGAAGCTTTCTTT.

Worth noting for this clonotype: At one of its ends the junction is not consistent with the germline gene, which may arise from a read error. This chain connects TRBV19 to TRBJ2-3; tentative D call: TRBD2 (5 bases). The germline V gene has CDR1 LNHDA and CDR2 SQIVND (reference sequence). CDR3 size: 12 residues. CDR3 in DNA: TGTTCCAGCGGAGACTACACAGATACGCAGTATTTT. As protein: CSSGDYTDTQYF.

This clonotype appeared once. The chain uses TRBV28 and TRBJ1-5; 7 positions match TRBD1. The CDR3 sequence is 14 residues long. V shed 5 bases, J shed 5 bases, and the junction held 6 bases outside the gene matches. Germline CDR1 MDHEN, CDR2 SYDVKM. The CDR3: CASSPGGGHQPQHF. The CDR3 nucleotides are TGTGCCAGCAGTCCAGGGGGGGGGCATCAGCCCCAGCATTTT.

This clonotype was counted a few times. The rearrangement links TRBV12-5 to TRBJ2-7; 8 bases align to TRBD2. The CDR3 extends over 17 amino acids. Germline V gene data show CDR1 as LGHNT and CDR2 as FRNRAP. The trim removed 4 bases at V and 0 bases at J, leaving 11 bases unmatched. The CDR3 region has the DNA TGTGCTAGTGGTTGGTATAGCGGGACTGCAAACTCCTACGAGCAGTACTTC. Its translation is CASGWYSGTANSYEQYF.